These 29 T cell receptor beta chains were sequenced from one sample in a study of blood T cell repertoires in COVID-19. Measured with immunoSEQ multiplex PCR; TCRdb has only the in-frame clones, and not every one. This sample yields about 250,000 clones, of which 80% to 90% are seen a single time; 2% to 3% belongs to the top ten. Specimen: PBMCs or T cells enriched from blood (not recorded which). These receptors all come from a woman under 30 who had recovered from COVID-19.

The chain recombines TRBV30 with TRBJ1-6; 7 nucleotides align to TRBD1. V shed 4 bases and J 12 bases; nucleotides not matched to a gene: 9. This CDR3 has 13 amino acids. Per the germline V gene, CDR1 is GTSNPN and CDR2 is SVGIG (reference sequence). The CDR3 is CAWTGSDREPLHF. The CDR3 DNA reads TGTGCCTGGACCGGATCCGACAGGGAACCCCTCCACTTT.

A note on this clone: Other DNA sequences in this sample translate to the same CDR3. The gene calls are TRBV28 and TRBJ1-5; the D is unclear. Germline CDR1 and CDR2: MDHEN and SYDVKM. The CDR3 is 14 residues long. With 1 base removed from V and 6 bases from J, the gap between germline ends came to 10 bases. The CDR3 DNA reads TGTGCCAGCAGTTTATTTCCCGGGGTTCAGCCCCAGCATTTT. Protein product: CASSLFPGVQPQHF. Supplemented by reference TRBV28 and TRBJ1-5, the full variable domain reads DVKVTQSSRYLVKRTGEKVFLECVQDMDHENMFWYRQDPGLGLRLIYFSYDVKMKEKGDIPEGYSVSREKKERFSLILESASTNQTSMYLCASSLFPGVQPQHFGDGTRLSIL.

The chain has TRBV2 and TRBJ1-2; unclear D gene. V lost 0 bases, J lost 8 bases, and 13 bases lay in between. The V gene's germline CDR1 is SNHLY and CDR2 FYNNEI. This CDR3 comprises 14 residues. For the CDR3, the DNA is TGTGCCAGCAGTGAAGCGAATCCAGGCGTGGGCTACACCTTC. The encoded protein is CASSEANPGVGYTF.

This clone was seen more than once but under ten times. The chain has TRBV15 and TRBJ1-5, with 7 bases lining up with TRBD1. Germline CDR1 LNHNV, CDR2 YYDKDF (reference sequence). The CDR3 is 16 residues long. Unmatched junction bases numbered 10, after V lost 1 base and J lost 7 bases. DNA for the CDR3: TGTGCCACCAGCAGAGTACGCGAGGGGGCGGGACAGCCCCAGCATTTT. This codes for CATSRVREGAGQPQHF. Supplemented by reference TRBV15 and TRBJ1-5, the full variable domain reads DAMVIQNPRYQVTQFGKPVTLSCSQTLNHNVMYWYQQKSSQAPKLLFHYYDKDFNNEADTPDNFQSRRPNTSFCFLDIRSPGLGDTAMYLCATSRVREGAGQPQHFGDGTRLSIL.

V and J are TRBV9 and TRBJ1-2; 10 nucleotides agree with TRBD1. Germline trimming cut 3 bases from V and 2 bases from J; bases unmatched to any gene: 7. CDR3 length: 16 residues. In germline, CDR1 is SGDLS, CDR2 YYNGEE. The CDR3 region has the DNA TGTGCCAGCAGCGGACATGGGGGACAGGGGAACTATGGCTACACCTTC. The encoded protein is CASSGHGGQGNYGYTF.

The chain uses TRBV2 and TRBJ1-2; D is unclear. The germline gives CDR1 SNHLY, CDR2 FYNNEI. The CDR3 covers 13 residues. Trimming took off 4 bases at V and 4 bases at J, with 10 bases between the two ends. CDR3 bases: TGTGCCAGCAGTGCCTTCGTTAGCTATGGCTACACCTTC. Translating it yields CASSAFVSYGYTF.

In nucleotides, the CDR3 is TGTGCCAGCAGCTTGGTAGGGGCGGGGGCCAACGTCCTGACTTTC. It translates to CASSLVGAGANVLTF. J is TRBJ2-6 and V is TRBV5-6; tentatively, D is TRBD1 (5 bases). V lost 0 bases and J 4 bases, leaving 8 bases between the germline ends. Germline V CDR1 and CDR2: SGHDT, YYEEEE. The CDR3 is 15 amino acids.

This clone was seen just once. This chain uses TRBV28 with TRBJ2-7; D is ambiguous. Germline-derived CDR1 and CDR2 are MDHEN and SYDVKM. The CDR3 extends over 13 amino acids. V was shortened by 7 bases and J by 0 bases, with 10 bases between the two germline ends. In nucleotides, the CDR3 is TGTGCCAGCACCTCGCGTGGCTCCTACGAGCAGTACTTC. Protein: CASTSRGSYEQYF.

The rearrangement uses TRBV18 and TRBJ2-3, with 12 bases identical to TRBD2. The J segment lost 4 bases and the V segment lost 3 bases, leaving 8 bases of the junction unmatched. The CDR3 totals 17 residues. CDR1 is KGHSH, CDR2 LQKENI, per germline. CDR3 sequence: CASSPMASGGAADTQYF. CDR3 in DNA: TGTGCCAGCTCACCTATGGCTAGCGGGGGGGCCGCAGATACGCAGTATTTT.

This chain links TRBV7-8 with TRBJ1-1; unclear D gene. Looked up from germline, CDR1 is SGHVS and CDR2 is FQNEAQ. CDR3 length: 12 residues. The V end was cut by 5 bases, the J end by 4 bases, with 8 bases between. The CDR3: CASSLRVTEAFF. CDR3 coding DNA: TGTGCCAGCAGCCTTCGCGTCACTGAAGCTTTCTTT. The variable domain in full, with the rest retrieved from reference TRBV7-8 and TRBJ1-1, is GAGVSQSPRYKVAKRGQDVALRCDPISGHVSLFWYQQALGQGPEFLTYFQNEAQLDKSGLPSDRFFAERPEGSVSTLKIQRTQQEDSAVYLCASSLRVTEAFFGQGTRLTVV.

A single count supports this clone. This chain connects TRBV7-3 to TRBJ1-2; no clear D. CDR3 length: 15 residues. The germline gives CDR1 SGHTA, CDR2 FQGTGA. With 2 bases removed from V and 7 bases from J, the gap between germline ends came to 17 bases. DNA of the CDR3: TGTGCCAGCAGCTTATCCTCCGGGATCTCGGTTGGCTACACCTTC. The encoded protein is CASSLSSGISVGYTF.

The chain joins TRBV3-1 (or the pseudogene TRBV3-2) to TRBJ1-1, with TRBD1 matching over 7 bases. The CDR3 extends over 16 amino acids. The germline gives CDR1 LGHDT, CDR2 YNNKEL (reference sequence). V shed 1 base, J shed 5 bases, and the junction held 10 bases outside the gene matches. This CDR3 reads CASSQVPTGRRTEAFF. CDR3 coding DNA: TGTGCCAGCAGCCAAGTACCGACAGGGAGGAGGACTGAAGCTTTCTTT.

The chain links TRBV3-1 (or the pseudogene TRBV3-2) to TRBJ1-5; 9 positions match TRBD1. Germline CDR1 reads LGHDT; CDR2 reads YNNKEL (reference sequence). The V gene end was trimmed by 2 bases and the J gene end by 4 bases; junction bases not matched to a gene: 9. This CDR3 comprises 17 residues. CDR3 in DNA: TGTGCCAGCAGCCAAAGGGGACAGGGAGTGGAGAATCAGCCCCAGCATTTT. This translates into CASSQRGQGVENQPQHF.

This CDR3 is CAISEFQGSETQYF. CDR3 DNA: TGTGCCATCAGTGAATTTCAGGGATCAGAGACCCAGTACTTC. V and J are TRBV10-3 and TRBJ2-5, with D possibly TRBD1 on 5 matching bases. The CDR3 runs 14 residues. CDR1 is ENHRY and CDR2 is SYGVKD in the germline V gene. The ends were cut back, 3 bases at V and 4 bases at J, with 12 bases in the middle.

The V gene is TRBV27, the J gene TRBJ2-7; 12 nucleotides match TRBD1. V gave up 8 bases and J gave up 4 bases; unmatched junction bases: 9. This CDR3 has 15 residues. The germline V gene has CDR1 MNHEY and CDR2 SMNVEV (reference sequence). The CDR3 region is CASRAGTGGSYEQYF. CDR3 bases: TGTGCCAGCCGCGCCGGGACAGGGGGCTCTTACGAGCAGTACTTC.

The CDR3 DNA reads as TGTGCCAGCAGCCAGAGGGGGCGGTTCACAGATACGCAGTATTTT. It translates to CASSQRGRFTDTQYF. This chain connects TRBV3-1 (or the pseudogene TRBV3-2) to TRBJ2-3; 7 positions agree with TRBD1. V was pared by 3 bases and J by 2 bases, with 5 bases of the junction left unmatched. Per the germline V gene, CDR1 is LGHDT and CDR2 is YNNKEL (reference sequence). The CDR3 contains 15 residues.

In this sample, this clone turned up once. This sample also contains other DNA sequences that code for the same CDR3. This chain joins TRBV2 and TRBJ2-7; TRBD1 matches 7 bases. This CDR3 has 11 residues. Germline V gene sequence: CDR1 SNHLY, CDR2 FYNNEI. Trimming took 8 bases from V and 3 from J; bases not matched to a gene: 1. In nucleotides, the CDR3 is TGTGCCAGCCGGGACAGCTACGAGCAGTACTTC. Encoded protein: CASRDSYEQYF.

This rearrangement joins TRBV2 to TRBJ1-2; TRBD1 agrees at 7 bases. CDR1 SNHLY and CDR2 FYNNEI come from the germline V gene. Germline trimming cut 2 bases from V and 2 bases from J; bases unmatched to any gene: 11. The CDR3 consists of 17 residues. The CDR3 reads CASSENSRWGQNYGYTF. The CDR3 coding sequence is TGTGCCAGCAGTGAAAATAGTCGCTGGGGACAGAACTATGGCTACACCTTC.

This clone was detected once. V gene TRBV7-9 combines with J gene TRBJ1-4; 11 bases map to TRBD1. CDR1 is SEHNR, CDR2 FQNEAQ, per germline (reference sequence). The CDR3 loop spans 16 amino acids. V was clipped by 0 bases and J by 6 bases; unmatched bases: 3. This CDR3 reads CASSLADRGPHEKLFF. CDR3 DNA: TGTGCCAGCAGCTTAGCGGACAGGGGGCCCCATGAAAAACTGTTTTTT. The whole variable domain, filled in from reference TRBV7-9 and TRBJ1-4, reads DTGVSQNPRHKITKRGQNVTFRCDPISEHNRLYWYRQTLGQGPEFLTYFQNEAQLEKSRLLSDRFSAERPKGSFSTLEIQRTEQGDSAMYLCASSLADRGPHEKLFFGSGTQLSVL.

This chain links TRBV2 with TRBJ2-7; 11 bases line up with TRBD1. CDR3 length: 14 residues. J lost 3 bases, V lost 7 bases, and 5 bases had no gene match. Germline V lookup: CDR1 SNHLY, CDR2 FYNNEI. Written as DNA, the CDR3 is TGTGCCAGCACCGAGGACAGGGGGCTCTACGAGCAGTACTTC. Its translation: CASTEDRGLYEQYF.

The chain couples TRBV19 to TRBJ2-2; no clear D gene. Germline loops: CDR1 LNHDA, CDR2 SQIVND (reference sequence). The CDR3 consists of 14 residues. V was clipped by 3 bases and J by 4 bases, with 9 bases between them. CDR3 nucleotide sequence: TGTGCCAGTAGTATCTACGAGAGCACCGGGGAGCTGTTTTTT. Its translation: CASSIYESTGELFF. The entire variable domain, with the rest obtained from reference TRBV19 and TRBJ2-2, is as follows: DGGITQSPKYLFRKEGQNVTLSCEQNLNHDAMYWYRQDPGQGLRLIYYSQIVNDFQKGDIAEGYSVSREKKESFPLTVTSAQKNPTAFYLCASSIYESTGELFFGEGSRLTVL.

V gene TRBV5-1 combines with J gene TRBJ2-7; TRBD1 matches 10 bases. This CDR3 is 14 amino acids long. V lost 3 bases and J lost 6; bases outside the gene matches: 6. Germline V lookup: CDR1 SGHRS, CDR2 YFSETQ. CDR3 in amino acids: CASSWGQGISEQYF. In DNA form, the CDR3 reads TGCGCCAGCAGCTGGGGACAGGGGATTTCCGAGCAGTACTTC.

This chain's CDR3 is CASSLGTGPDQPQHF. The CDR3 DNA follows: TGCGCCAGCAGCTTGGGTACAGGGCCCGATCAGCCCCAGCATTTT. The chain joins TRBV5-1 to TRBJ1-5; D might be TRBD1 (6 bases). Trimming removed 0 bases from V and 5 bases from J, with 12 bases in between. Germline CDR1 is SGHRS and CDR2 is YFSETQ. The CDR3 has 15 residues.

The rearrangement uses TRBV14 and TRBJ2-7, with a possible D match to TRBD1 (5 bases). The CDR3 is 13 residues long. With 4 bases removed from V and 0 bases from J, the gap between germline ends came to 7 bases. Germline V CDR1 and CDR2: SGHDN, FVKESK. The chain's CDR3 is CASSRQISYEQYF. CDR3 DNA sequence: TGTGCCAGCAGCCGACAGATCTCCTACGAGCAGTACTTC.

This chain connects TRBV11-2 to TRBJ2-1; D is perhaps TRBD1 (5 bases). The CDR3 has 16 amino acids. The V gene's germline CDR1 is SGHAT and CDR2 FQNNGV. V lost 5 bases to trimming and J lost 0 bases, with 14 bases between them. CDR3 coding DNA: TGTGCCAGCAGCGCCCAACAGGCGAGCTCCTACAATGAGCAGTTCTTC. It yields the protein CASSAQQASSYNEQFF.

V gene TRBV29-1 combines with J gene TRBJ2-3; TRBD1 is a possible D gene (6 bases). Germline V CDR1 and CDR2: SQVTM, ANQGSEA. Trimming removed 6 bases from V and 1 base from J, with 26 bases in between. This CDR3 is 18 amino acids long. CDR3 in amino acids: CSVGIRDNLGVGTDTQYF. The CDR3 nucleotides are TGCAGCGTGGGCATCCGGGACAACTTGGGCGTGGGCACAGATACGCAGTATTTT.

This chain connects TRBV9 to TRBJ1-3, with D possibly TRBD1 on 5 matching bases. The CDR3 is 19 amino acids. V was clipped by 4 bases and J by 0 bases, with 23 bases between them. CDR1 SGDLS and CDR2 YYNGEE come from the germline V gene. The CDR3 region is CASSSSGGTVLFSGNTIYF. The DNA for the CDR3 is TGTGCCAGCAGCTCTTCGGGCGGGACGGTTCTCTTCTCTGGAAACACCATATATTTT.

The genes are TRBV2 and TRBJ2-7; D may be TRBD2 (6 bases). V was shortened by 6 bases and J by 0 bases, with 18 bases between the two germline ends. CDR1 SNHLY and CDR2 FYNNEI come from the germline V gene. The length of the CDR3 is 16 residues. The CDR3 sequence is CASRIGGGVDSYEQYF. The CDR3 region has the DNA TGTGCCAGCAGAATAGGCGGCGGGGTGGACTCCTACGAGCAGTACTTC.

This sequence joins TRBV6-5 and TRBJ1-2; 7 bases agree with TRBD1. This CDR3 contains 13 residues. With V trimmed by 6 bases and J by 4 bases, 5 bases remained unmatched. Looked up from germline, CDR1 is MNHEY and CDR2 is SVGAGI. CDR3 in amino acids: CASRNRGGYGYTF. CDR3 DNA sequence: TGTGCCAGCAGAAACAGGGGAGGCTATGGCTACACCTTC.